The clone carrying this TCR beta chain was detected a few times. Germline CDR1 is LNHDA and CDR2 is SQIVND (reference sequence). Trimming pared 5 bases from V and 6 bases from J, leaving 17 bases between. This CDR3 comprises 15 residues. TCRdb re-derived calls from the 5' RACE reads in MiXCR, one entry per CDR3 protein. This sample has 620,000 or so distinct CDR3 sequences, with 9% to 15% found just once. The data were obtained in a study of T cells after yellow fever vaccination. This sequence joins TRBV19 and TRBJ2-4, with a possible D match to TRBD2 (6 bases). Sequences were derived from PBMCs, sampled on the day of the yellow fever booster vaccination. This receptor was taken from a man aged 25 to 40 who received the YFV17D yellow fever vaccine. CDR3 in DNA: TGTGCCAGTAGTCCTACTACAAGGAGGGGAAACATTCAGTACTTC. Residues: CASSPTTRRGNIQYF.